These 11 T cell receptor beta chains share one sample of origin, sequenced in a study of blood T cell repertoires in COVID-19. Profiling relied on immunoSEQ multiplex PCR, and the TCRdb table lists in-frame clones only, not all of them. The sample consists of 250,000 or so clones, 65% to 85% of them appearing once. Material for sequencing was peripheral blood. Source of these receptors: a woman in her forties who had recovered from COVID-19.

The chain links TRBV5-1 to TRBJ1-1; perhaps TRBD1 as D (6 bases). Looked up from germline, CDR1 is SGHRS and CDR2 is YFSETQ. Trimming stripped 7 bases from V and 3 bases from J, with 13 bases between. The CDR3 runs to 13 residues. The CDR3 spells CASQVGGDTEAFF. DNA for the CDR3: TGCGCCAGCCAGGTAGGGGGGGACACTGAAGCTTTCTTT.

The gene calls are TRBV20-1 and TRBJ2-7; the D is unclear. Germline CDR1 reads DFQATT; CDR2 reads SNEGSKA (reference sequence). This CDR3 contains 11 residues. V was clipped by 4 bases and J by 3 bases, with 7 bases between them. This CDR3 reads CSATENYEQYF. The CDR3 bases are TGCAGTGCTACCGAGAACTACGAGCAGTACTTC.

The V gene is TRBV5-5, the J gene TRBJ2-1, with 9 bases that match TRBD2. This CDR3 is built from 17 residues. Germline CDR1 reads SGHKS; CDR2 reads YYEKEE (reference sequence). V lost 3 bases to trimming and J lost 2 bases; unmatched junction nucleotides: 9. The CDR3 reads CASSSRGGGRPYNEQFF. CDR3 nucleotides: TGTGCCAGCAGCTCGCGGGGGGGAGGAAGACCCTACAATGAGCAGTTCTTC.

The gene calls are TRBV7-2 and TRBJ2-2; D ambiguous. Trimming took off 2 bases at V and 2 bases at J, with 6 bases between the two ends. The CDR3 runs 14 residues. Germline V gives CDR1 SGHTA, CDR2 FQGNSA. The CDR3 region is CASSLSQNTGELFF. Here the CDR3 DNA reads TGTGCCAGCAGCTTAAGCCAAAACACCGGGGAGCTGTTTTTT.

V is TRBV7-6 and J is TRBJ2-3, with D possibly TRBD2 on 6 matching bases. The V end was cut by 5 bases, the J end by 2 bases, with 11 bases between. Germline V gene data show CDR1 as SGHVS and CDR2 as FNYEAQ. The CDR3 runs 14 residues. CDR3 sequence reads: CASSLGTYTDTQYF. Written as DNA, the CDR3 is TGTGCCAGCAGCCTCGGGACTTACACAGATACGCAGTATTTT.

The gene calls are TRBV15 and TRBJ2-5, with 7 bases identical to TRBD1. The length of the CDR3 is 14 residues. Germline V gene data show CDR1 as LNHNV and CDR2 as YYDKDF (reference sequence). Losses at the gene ends were 4 bases for V and 5 bases for J; bases not matched to a gene: 7. The CDR3 DNA sequence: TGTGCCACCAGCAAGGGGGCGGATTTGGAGACCCAGTACTTC. Amino acids: CATSKGADLETQYF.

This clone was recorded once. The J gene is TRBJ1-6, the V gene TRBV6-5; no clear D gene. This CDR3 is built from 13 residues. Trimming cost V 6 bases and J 7 bases, with 10 bases left between them. Germline V gives CDR1 MNHEY, CDR2 SVGAGI. The CDR3 is CASSASNNSPLHF. As DNA, the CDR3 is TGTGCCAGCAGCGCGTCTAACAATTCACCCCTCCACTTT.

The chain has TRBV30 and TRBJ1-2; D perhaps matches TRBD1 (6 bases). The CDR3 has 13 amino acids. Germline values: CDR1 GTSNPN, CDR2 SVGIG (reference sequence). V shed 3 bases and J shed 1 base, with 9 bases lying between them. The CDR3 loop is CAWSQGFNYGYTF. In DNA, the CDR3 is TGTGCCTGGAGCCAGGGGTTTAACTATGGCTACACCTTC.

This chain connects TRBV6-6 to TRBJ2-3; TRBD2 aligns across 7 bases. The CDR3 loop spans 15 amino acids. The V segment lost 1 base and the J segment 1 base; nucleotides outside the gene matches: 2. Looked up from germline, CDR1 is MNHNY and CDR2 is SVGAGI (reference sequence). In nucleotides, the CDR3 is TGTGCCAGCAGTTACTATCGGGGGGGCACAGATACGCAGTATTTT. It is translated as CASSYYRGGTDTQYF.

This clone was found a few times. V usage is TRBV5-4 and J usage is TRBJ1-4; 8 bases are shared with TRBD1. V was clipped by 5 bases and J by 6 bases; unmatched bases: 12. Germline CDR1 and CDR2: SGHNT and YYREEE (reference sequence). CDR3 size: 16 residues. The CDR3 DNA sequence: TGTGCCAGCAGATCGACAGGGGATGCCGCCGATGAAAAACTGTTTTTT. Translation: CASRSTGDAADEKLFF.

The chain recombines TRBV1 with TRBJ1-3; the table's TRBD1 call for D was not verified on the DNA. TRBV1 has pseudogene status. The CDR3 loop spans 13 amino acids. The CDR3 sequence: CTLQGGSGNTIYF. The CDR3 coding sequence is TGCACCCTACAGGGGGGATCTGGAAACACCATATATTTT.